This TCR beta chain was documented in a study of cytomegalovirus exposure and HLA in healthy donors. Study in general: Findings of an earlier analysis included more than 90 million unique TCR beta sequences from roughly 180 million T cells. Whole-study results and caveats: The study flagged roughly 160 TCR beta chains as cytomegalovirus-associated. A later analysis linked a missense variant in DCLRE1C to the trimming of TCR beta V and J genes. It was assumed in the presence/absence analyses that sequencing depth was roughly uniform across donors.

Vbeta (60) and Jbeta (13) primers were used in the PCR. Here immunoSEQ multiplex PCR was the method, and the copy in TCRdb shows in-frame clones only, minus some. The sample yields 40,000 to 50,000 clones, of which the top ten take up 2.1%. This CDR3 is 13 amino acids long. Losses at the gene ends were 3 bases for V and 8 bases for J; bases not matched to a gene: 4. Germline values: CDR1 KGHSH, CDR2 LQKENI. In regard to this clone: Its target is unknown.

The chain has TRBV18 and TRBJ1-2, with 9 bases matching TRBD1. The clonotype comes from a woman aged 40 to 55 in good health and CMV-seronegative. Sequencing was performed on PBMCs. CDR3 in amino acids: CASSPRDRDGYTF. CDR3 DNA: TGTGCCAGCTCACCCCGGGACAGGGACGGCTACACCTTC.